Sequencing of this TCR beta chain was carried out in a study of T cells expressing NK-cell markers. The overall study: In sorted CD3+CD56+NKG2C+, CD3+CD56+NKG2C- and CD3+CD56-NKG2C+ T cells, TCR beta repertoires were obtained. Seven of the eight sequenced donors were HCMV-seropositive; one was seronegative. Study outcomes and limitations: Whether expanded NKG2C-expressing T cell clones recognize HCMV is unknown. There were several donors in whom these clonotypes also led the CD3+CD56-NKG2C+ fraction.

The CDR3 runs to 13 residues. With the 5' RACE reads reprocessed, TCRdb shows one record per CDR3 protein and no DNA. Its clone listing holds under 600,000 distinct CDR3 sequences. As concerns this clonotype: Its antigen is unknown.

The rearrangement uses TRBV12-3 or TRBV12-4 and TRBJ2-2. The receptor was derived from a woman between 50 and 59 years old in good health. Sequenced: blood T cells: a sorted CD56 or NKG2C T cell subset, CD4+ or CD8+ T cells, or bulk PBMC T cells (not recorded which). The CDR3 loop reads CASESFGTGELFF.